The clone carrying this TCR beta chain has only a few counts. The target antigen is unknown. The germline gives CDR1 SGHVS, CDR2 FNYEAQ. This CDR3 is 19 amino acids long. Trimming cost V 1 base and J 7 bases; bases outside gene matches: 20. This entry belongs to a study of shared clonotypes between healthy human individuals. Study-level points and caveats: Sample collection involved blood only; tissue repertoires are likely different.

As handled by the study authors: Junction-only sequences without quality scores came from ImmunoSEQ, so filtering differed. Here immunoSEQ multiplex PCR was the method, and the copy in TCRdb shows in-frame clones only, minus some. The DNA gave D and trimming, while V, J and clone size come from that table. Of 110,000 or so clones listed, around 68% are singletons. This receptor was obtained from a woman under 40 in good health. The chain joins TRBV7-6 to TRBJ2-7; 9 positions agree with TRBD2. Sequencing input: memory CD8+ T cells sorted from blood. Subset reported: CD45RO+ cells pooled with CCR7-negative TemRA cells. CDR3 nucleotide sequence: TGTGCCAGCAGCTTAGATCTGTGGCTAGCGGGATCCCCCGCCGGAGAGCAGTACTTC. Amino acids: CASSLDLWLAGSPAGEQYF.